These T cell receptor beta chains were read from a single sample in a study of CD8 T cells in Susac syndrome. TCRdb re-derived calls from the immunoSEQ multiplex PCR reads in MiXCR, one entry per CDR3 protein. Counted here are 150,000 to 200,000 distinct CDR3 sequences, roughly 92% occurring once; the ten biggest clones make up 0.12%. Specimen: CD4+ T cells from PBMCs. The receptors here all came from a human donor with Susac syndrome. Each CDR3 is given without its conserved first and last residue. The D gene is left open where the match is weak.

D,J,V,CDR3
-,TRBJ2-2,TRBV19,ASSIVQNTGELF
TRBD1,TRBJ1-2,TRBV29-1,SALTGNGYT
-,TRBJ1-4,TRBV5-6,ASSSTVGTNEKLF
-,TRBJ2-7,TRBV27,ASFARGTYEQY
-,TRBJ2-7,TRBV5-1,ASSLSGRGYEQY
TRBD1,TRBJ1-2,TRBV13,ASSEGQPYGYT
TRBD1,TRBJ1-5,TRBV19,ASRTGGGSNQPQH
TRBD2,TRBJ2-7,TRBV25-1,ASSLGLAGQY
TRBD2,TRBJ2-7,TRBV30,AWSTSGVGQY
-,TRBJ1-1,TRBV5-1,ASSQQGTTEAF
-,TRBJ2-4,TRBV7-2,ASSLDWGAQNIQY
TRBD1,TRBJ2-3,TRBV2,ASSRGQGGSDTQY
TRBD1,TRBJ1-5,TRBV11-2,ASSFRRGTQQAYSNQPQH
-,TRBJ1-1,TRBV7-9,ASSLVGAGPH
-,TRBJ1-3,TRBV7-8,ASSLARLGFSGNTIY
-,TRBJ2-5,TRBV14,ASSQVGDFAETQY
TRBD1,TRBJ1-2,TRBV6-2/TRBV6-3,ASSPRDRYGYT
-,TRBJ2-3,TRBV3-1,ASSPWMSDTQY
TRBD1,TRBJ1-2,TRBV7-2,ASSLSPGLAGGNYGYT
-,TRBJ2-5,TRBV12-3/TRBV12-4,ASRTFTRGETQY
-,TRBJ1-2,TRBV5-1,ASSLVGRRETGYT
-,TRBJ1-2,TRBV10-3,AIRSTDSNYGYT
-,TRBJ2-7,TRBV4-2,ASSQAGGFSEQY
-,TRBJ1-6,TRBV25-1,ASSGEVGHNSPLH
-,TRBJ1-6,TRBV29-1,SVDFGLEGSPLH
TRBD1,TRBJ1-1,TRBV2,ASSGQGVSRRTEAF
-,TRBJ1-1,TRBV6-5,ASSYSIGQGTEAF
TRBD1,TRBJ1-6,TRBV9,ASSVAGQGTSPLH
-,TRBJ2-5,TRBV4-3,ASSQDLSADQETQY
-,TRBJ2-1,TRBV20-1,SAYYNEQF
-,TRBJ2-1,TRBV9,ASSAQGGPNNEQF
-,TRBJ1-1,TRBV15,ATGGAF
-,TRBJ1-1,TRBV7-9,ASSLGQATEAF
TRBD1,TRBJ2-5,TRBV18,ASSPRGQYQETQY